These 21 T cell receptor beta chains share one sample of origin, sequenced in a study of cytomegalovirus exposure and HLA in healthy donors. Primers: 60 Vbeta forward and 13 Jbeta reverse. Here immunoSEQ multiplex PCR was the method, and the copy in TCRdb shows in-frame clones only, minus some. The profile shows 140,000 to 150,000 clones, 66% of them singletons. The sequencing input was PBMCs. These TCRs come from a woman aged 60 to 75 in good health and CMV-seronegative.

This clone turned up a few times. The rearrangement joins TRBV20-1 to TRBJ2-1; D call uncertain. Germline values: CDR1 DFQATT, CDR2 SNEGSKA (reference sequence). The CDR3 runs to 11 residues. Trimming stripped 6 bases from V and 8 bases from J, with 11 bases between. Written as DNA, the CDR3 is TGCAGTGCCCCGCCTAGTTATGAGCAGTTCTTC. Translated, it gives CSAPPSYEQFF.

This clone was observed a handful of times. The V gene is TRBV19, the J gene TRBJ2-7; TRBD2 matches at 7 bases. Germline values: CDR1 LNHDA, CDR2 SQIVND (reference sequence). The J segment lost 2 bases and the V segment lost 3 bases, leaving 4 bases of the junction unmatched. The CDR3 is 14 residues long. The DNA of the CDR3 is TGTGCCAGTAGTATCAAAGCGGGACCCTACGAGCAGTACTTC. Its translation: CASSIKAGPYEQYF.

The V and J genes are TRBV19 and TRBJ2-3; 13 bases are shared with TRBD2. CDR1 LNHDA and CDR2 SQIVND come from the germline V gene (reference sequence). J lost 0 bases, V lost 1 base, and 4 bases had no gene match. This CDR3 is 18 amino acids long. The CDR3 spells CASSIGLAGGPSTDTQYF. CDR3 nucleotides: TGTGCCAGTAGTATAGGACTAGCGGGGGGACCTAGCACAGATACGCAGTATTTT.

The rearrangement links TRBV28 to TRBJ2-7, with 8 bases lining up with TRBD2. Germline lookup yields CDR1 MDHEN and CDR2 SYDVKM. V shed 5 bases and J 0 bases; nucleotides not matched to a gene: 12. This CDR3 spans 17 amino acids. The CDR3 region has the DNA TGTGCCAGCAGTCTCCCCCTCGCGGGGGGCCTCTCCTACGAGCAGTACTTC. Amino acids: CASSLPLAGGLSYEQYF.

This sequence joins TRBV7-2 and TRBJ1-5; 7 bases match TRBD1. Germline trimming cut 1 base from V and 0 bases from J; bases unmatched to any gene: 3. This CDR3 comprises 16 residues. Germline lookup yields CDR1 SGHTA and CDR2 FQGNSA. The CDR3: CASSLVGTDSNQPQHF. The CDR3 region has the DNA TGTGCCAGCAGCTTAGTAGGGACAGATAGCAATCAGCCCCAGCATTTT.

The genes are TRBV5-4 and TRBJ2-2; 10 bases agree with TRBD1. J was trimmed by 6 bases and V by 4 bases; bases with no gene match: 6. CDR3 length: 15 amino acids. Germline CDR1 is SGHNT and CDR2 is YYREEE (reference sequence). The CDR3 DNA sequence: TGTGCCAGCAGCACTGGACAGGGGGTCTCCGGGGAGCTGTTTTTT. This encodes CASSTGQGVSGELFF.

This clone was counted once. The rearrangement joins TRBV5-1 to TRBJ1-1; no reliable D call. V shed 1 base and J shed 6 bases, with 10 bases lying between them. The CDR3 sequence is 13 residues long. Germline loops: CDR1 SGHRS, CDR2 YFSETQ. CDR3 protein: CASSLSSEPEAFF. As DNA, the CDR3 is TGCGCCAGCAGCTTGTCTTCGGAGCCTGAAGCTTTCTTT.

The chain has TRBV10-2 and TRBJ2-3; 7 bases fit TRBD2. V trimming: 10 bases; J trimming: 1 base; junction bases outside the gene matches: 5. The CDR3 is 13 residues long. Germline V gene sequence: CDR1 WSHSY, CDR2 SAAADI. In DNA, the CDR3 is TGCGCCACGACTAGCCCCGGCACAGATACGCAGTATTTT. Translation gives CATTSPGTDTQYF.

The CDR3 DNA is TGTGCCAGCAGCTTAGGGGTGTCAGGCTATGGCTACACCTTC. It translates to CASSLGVSGYGYTF. The genes are TRBV7-2 and TRBJ1-2; D is unclear. Germline V gene sequence: CDR1 SGHTA, CDR2 FQGNSA. V was pared by 1 base and J by 4 bases, with 10 bases between. This CDR3 is 14 amino acids long.

The chain links TRBV7-2 to TRBJ2-5; D remains unclear. The CDR3 spans 13 residues. V was shortened by 7 bases and J by 3 bases, with 12 bases between the two germline ends. Per germline, CDR1 SGHTA and CDR2 FQGNSA. CDR3 in DNA: TGTGCCAGCAACCCAAGAGAGAAAGAGACCCAGTACTTC. This gives the protein CASNPREKETQYF. Variable domain in full (rest from reference TRBV7-2 and TRBJ2-5): GAGVSQSPSNKVTEKGKDVELRCDPISGHTALYWYRQSLGQGLEFLIYFQGNSAPDKSGLPSDRFSAERTGGSVSTLTIQRTQQEDSAVYLCASNPREKETQYFGPGTRLLVL.

This chain uses TRBV7-2 with TRBJ2-5; 8 bases are a match to TRBD2. The DNA end is more similar to TRBJ2-7, so the J call may be wrong. Germline V gene lookup returns CDR1 SGHTA and CDR2 FQGNSA. The length of the CDR3 is 16 residues. CDR3 sequence: CASSLFLAGFSYEQYF. The CDR3 DNA sequence: TGTGCCAGCAGCTTGTTTCTAGCGGGTTTCTCCTACGAGCAGTACTTC.

This clone has more than one count but fewer than ten. This chain uses TRBV13 with TRBJ2-3; TRBD2 matches 7 bases. This CDR3 has 14 residues. Looked up from germline, CDR1 is PRHDT and CDR2 is FYEKMQ (reference sequence). V was clipped by 6 bases and J by 5 bases; unmatched bases: 8. Here the CDR3 reads CASRAGGRGDTQYF. The CDR3 DNA is TGTGCCAGCAGAGCCGGGGGGAGAGGAGATACGCAGTATTTT.

This clone was seen at least ten times. This chain joins TRBV29-1 and TRBJ2-7, with a possible D match to TRBD1 (5 bases). Germline V gives CDR1 SQVTM, CDR2 ANQGSEA. Trimming stripped 4 bases from V and 2 bases from J, with 9 bases between. The CDR3 covers 12 residues. The CDR3 bases are TGCAGCGTTGTGGCAGGGACCTACGAGCAGTACTTC. Its translation is CSVVAGTYEQYF.

This clone has only one observation. This chain uses TRBV6-9 with TRBJ1-3, with D hard to call. The CDR3 totals 12 residues. V was pared by 4 bases and J by 5 bases, with 6 bases between. The germline CDR1 and CDR2 sequences are MNHGY and SVAAGI. DNA for the CDR3: TGTGCCAGCAGTTCCCTCCGAAACACCATATATTTT. It yields the protein CASSSLRNTIYF.

This clone was picked up one time. The V and J genes are TRBV19 and TRBJ2-7; 7 bases agree with TRBD1. CDR1 is LNHDA and CDR2 is SQIVND in the germline V gene (reference sequence). V was clipped by 5 bases and J by 2 bases; unmatched bases: 6. The CDR3 covers 14 residues. CDR3 loop: CASSPWDSAYEQYF. The CDR3 DNA follows: TGTGCCAGTAGTCCCTGGGACAGTGCCTACGAGCAGTACTTC. Full variable domain (remainder filled in from reference TRBV19 and TRBJ2-7): DGGITQSPKYLFRKEGQNVTLSCEQNLNHDAMYWYRQDPGQGLRLIYYSQIVNDFQKGDIAEGYSVSREKKESFPLTVTSAQKNPTAFYLCASSPWDSAYEQYFGPGTRLTVT.

J is TRBJ1-5 and V is TRBV2, with D tentatively TRBD1 (5 bases). Germline CDR1 is SNHLY and CDR2 is FYNNEI. The CDR3 sequence is 17 residues long. Trimming took 3 bases from V and 2 from J, leaving 17 bases between them. The CDR3 region is CASSDNPGGVGNQPQHF. The CDR3 nucleotides are TGTGCCAGCAGTGATAATCCGGGGGGGGTAGGCAATCAGCCCCAGCATTTT.

The V and J genes are TRBV5-1 and TRBJ2-7, with TRBD1 as a possible D gene (5 bases). CDR1 is SGHRS and CDR2 is YFSETQ in the germline V gene. The CDR3 sequence is 15 residues long. The V gene lost 4 bases and the J gene lost 2 bases, with 16 bases spanning the gap. CDR3 DNA: TGCGCCAGCAGCCCGCAGGGTGGGAATGCCTACGAGCAGTACTTC. As protein: CASSPQGGNAYEQYF.

The chain uses TRBV9 and TRBJ1-3; perhaps TRBD1 as D (5 bases). The CDR3 covers 16 residues. CDR1 is SGDLS, CDR2 YYNGEE, per germline. Trimming pared 3 bases from V and 2 bases from J, leaving 15 bases between. CDR3 residues: CASSEDIGLAGNTIYF. CDR3 sequence (DNA): TGTGCCAGCAGCGAGGACATAGGCCTCGCTGGAAACACCATATATTTT.

This chain joins TRBV2 and TRBJ2-5; 10 positions match TRBD2. CDR1 is SNHLY, CDR2 FYNNEI, per germline. The CDR3 runs to 14 residues. The J segment lost 2 bases and the V segment lost 6 bases, leaving 3 bases of the junction unmatched. This CDR3 reads CASRTSGLQETQYF. The CDR3 bases are TGTGCCAGCAGGACTAGCGGGCTTCAAGAGACCCAGTACTTC.

The rearrangement uses TRBV7-6 and TRBJ2-6, with 12 bases lining up with TRBD1. This CDR3 is built from 19 residues. Germline V CDR1 and CDR2: SGHVS, FNYEAQ. V dropped 5 bases and J dropped 3; count of bases not matched to a gene: 11. As DNA, the CDR3 is TGTGCCAGCAGCCCCTTACCGGGACAGGGGGCGGGTGGGGCCAACGTCCTGACTTTC. Translation gives CASSPLPGQGAGGANVLTF.

The sample holds a few counts of this clone. V and J are TRBV7-2 and TRBJ2-7; 7 bases align to TRBD2. V trimming: 1 base; J trimming: 6 bases; junction bases outside the gene matches: 6. The CDR3 runs to 14 residues. Germline-derived CDR1 and CDR2 are SGHTA and FQGNSA. CDR3 bases: TGTGCCAGCAGCTTAGTTCCCGGGGGGACCGAGCAGTACTTC. This sequence encodes CASSLVPGGTEQYF.